Below, 5 T cell receptor beta chains from the same sample are listed, as sequenced in a study of T cell changes during pregnancy in multiple sclerosis. The assay was immunoSEQ multiplex PCR, and TCRdb's table has in-frame clones only and misses some. There are tens of thousands of clones in the sample; about 92% occur only once, and approximately 26% lies in the top ten. Sequences were derived from CD8+ T cells from peripheral blood mononuclear cells, sampled before pregnancy. The receptor set was obtained from a female donor with multiple sclerosis, enrolled in a pregnancy study.

V is TRBV6-1 and J is TRBJ2-7; TRBD1 matches 12 bases. The germline V gene encodes CDR1 MNHNS and CDR2 SASEGT. V was clipped by 4 bases and J by 7 bases; unmatched bases: 5. The CDR3 spans 14 residues. CDR3 protein: CASSVGTGGREQYF. CDR3 nucleotides: TGTGCCAGCAGTGTTGGGACAGGGGGCAGGGAGCAGTACTTC.

DNA of the CDR3: TGTGCCAGCAGTGACTCCACTAGTCCGGGCAATGAGCAGTTCTTC. Residues: CASSDSTSPGNEQFF. This chain connects TRBV6-4 to TRBJ2-1; perhaps TRBD2 as D (5 bases). Germline values: CDR1 MRHNA, CDR2 SNTAGT. V gave up 0 bases and J gave up 6 bases, with 12 bases separating them. The CDR3 length is 15 residues.

CDR3 amino acids: CAGPNRSSYNEQFF. CDR3 nucleotides: TGTGCCGGCCCGAACAGGAGCTCCTACAATGAGCAGTTCTTC. V usage is TRBV9 and J usage is TRBJ2-1; D possibly corresponds to TRBD1 (5 bases). CDR3 length: 14 amino acids. Trimming shortened V by 10 bases and J by 0 bases, and 14 bases separated the two germline ends. CDR1 and CDR2 from the germline V gene are SGDLS and YYNGEE.

The chain joins TRBV13 to TRBJ1-6; 9 bases are shared with TRBD1. This CDR3 comprises 18 residues. CDR1 PRHDT and CDR2 FYEKMQ come from the germline V gene (reference sequence). After removal of 1 base from V and 10 bases from J, the junction contained 14 bases not matched to a gene. The CDR3: CASSLARDRVSRGSPLHF. CDR3 coding DNA: TGTGCCAGCAGCTTAGCCCGGGACAGGGTGTCCCGGGGGTCACCCCTCCACTTT.

This clone has just a few counts. This chain links TRBV5-5 with TRBJ2-7; D unresolved. This CDR3 is built from 12 residues. Trimming pared 2 bases from V and 3 bases from J, leaving 6 bases between. The germline V gene has CDR1 SGHKS and CDR2 YYEKEE (reference sequence). The CDR3 nucleotides are TGTGCCAGCAGCTTCAGTGACTACGAGCAGTACTTC. Protein: CASSFSDYEQYF.